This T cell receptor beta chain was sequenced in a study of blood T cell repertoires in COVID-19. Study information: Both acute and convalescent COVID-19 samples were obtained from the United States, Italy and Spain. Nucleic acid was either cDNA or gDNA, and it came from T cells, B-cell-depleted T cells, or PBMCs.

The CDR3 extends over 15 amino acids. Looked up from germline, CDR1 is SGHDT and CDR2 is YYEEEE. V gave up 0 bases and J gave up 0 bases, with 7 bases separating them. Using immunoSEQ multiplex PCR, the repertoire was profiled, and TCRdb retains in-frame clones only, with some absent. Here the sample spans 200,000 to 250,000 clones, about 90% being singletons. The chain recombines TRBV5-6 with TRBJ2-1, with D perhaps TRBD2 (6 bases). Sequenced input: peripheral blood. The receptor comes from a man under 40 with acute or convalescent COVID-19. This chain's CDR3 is CASSLAAGSYNEQFF. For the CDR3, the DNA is TGTGCCAGCAGCTTGGCAGCGGGCTCCTACAATGAGCAGTTCTTC.